Below, 25 T cell receptor beta chains from the same sample are listed, as sequenced in a study of blood T cell dynamics during melanoma immunotherapy. Libraries were prepared by immunoSEQ multiplex PCR; TCRdb keeps only in-frame clonotypes and omits some of them. There are about 490 clones in the sample; 69% occur only once, and roughly 12% lies in the top ten. Time point noted: pre-treatment baseline. The material sequenced was central memory CD8+ T cells from blood, taken from a patient treated with checkpoint blockade. These receptor sequences come from a human donor with melanoma.

This chain links TRBV28 with TRBJ1-1; a weak D match, TRBD1 (5 bases). The CDR3 sequence is 17 residues long. V was trimmed by 1 base and J by 0 bases, leaving 15 bases between them. Germline values: CDR1 MDHEN, CDR2 SYDVKM. CDR3 amino acids: CASSLLGITTVNTEAFF. The CDR3 DNA reads as TGTGCCAGCAGTTTATTAGGTATAACGACAGTGAACACTGAAGCTTTCTTT.

The sample holds a few counts of this clone. The V call is TRBV4-1, the J call TRBJ2-1; D might be TRBD1 or TRBD2, each matching 5 bases. CDR1 is MGHRA and CDR2 is YSYEKL in the germline V gene. This CDR3 has 14 amino acids. Trimming took 1 base from V and 6 from J, leaving 10 bases between them. The CDR3 region is CASSQGGNFNEQFF. DNA of the CDR3: TGCGCCAGCAGCCAAGGGGGGAATTTCAATGAGCAGTTCTTC.

The chain uses TRBV28 and TRBJ2-7; D may be TRBD1 (5 bases). Germline loops: CDR1 MDHEN, CDR2 SYDVKM. The V gene lost 4 bases and the J gene lost 2 bases, with 12 bases spanning the gap. The CDR3 has 14 residues. The chain's CDR3 is CASSSFRAPYEQYF. The CDR3 DNA reads TGTGCCAGCAGTTCGTTCAGGGCCCCCTACGAGCAGTACTTC.

The chain carries TRBV27 and TRBJ2-7, with TRBD1 as a possible D gene (8 bases). Germline CDR1 is MNHEY and CDR2 is SMNVEV (reference sequence). Trimming took off 4 bases at V and 5 bases at J, with 12 bases between the two ends. The CDR3 has 13 amino acids. The CDR3 loop reads CASSYTGGDEQYF. In nucleotides, the CDR3 is TGTGCCAGCAGTTATACAGGGGGGGACGAGCAGTACTTC.

The chain is built from TRBV6-5 and TRBJ2-7; no definite D call. The CDR3 consists of 15 residues. CDR1 and CDR2 (germline): MNHEY, SVGAGI. Deletions cut 4 bases from V and 0 bases from J, with 13 bases between. CDR3 sequence: CASSFGLESSYEQYF. CDR3 nucleotides: TGTGCCAGCAGTTTTGGGCTCGAAAGCTCCTACGAGCAGTACTTC.

This sequence joins TRBV4-3 and TRBJ2-3, with a weak D call TRBD1 (5 bases). From germline, CDR1 is LGHNA and CDR2 YSLEER. CDR3 length: 15 residues. The V and J ends lost 0 bases and 6 bases respectively, with 13 bases between them. This CDR3 is CASSQEWQGSDTQYF. DNA for the CDR3: TGCGCCAGCAGCCAAGAGTGGCAGGGCTCGGATACGCAGTATTTT.

This clone was counted between two and nine times. CDR3 nucleotide sequence: TGCGCCAGCAGCCCAGGTAACACTGAAGCTTTCTTT. It specifies CASSPGNTEAFF. The chain uses TRBV4-1 and TRBJ1-1; D unresolved. CDR1 and CDR2 from the germline V gene are MGHRA and YSYEKL. Trimming pared 4 bases from V and 2 bases from J, leaving 5 bases between. This CDR3 has 12 amino acids.

The V and J genes are TRBV4-3 and TRBJ2-7; D call uncertain. The germline CDR1 and CDR2 sequences are LGHNA and YSLEER. The CDR3 extends over 13 amino acids. V lost 0 bases and J lost 4, with 7 bases in between. The CDR3 nucleotides read TGCGCCAGCAGCCAAGAAGTGGGGTACGAGCAGTACTTC. Protein sequence: CASSQEVGYEQYF.

The rearrangement joins TRBV28 to TRBJ1-3, with 7 positions matching TRBD1. The CDR3 totals 16 residues. Germline CDR1 is MDHEN and CDR2 is SYDVKM. V lost 5 bases and J lost 0; bases outside the gene matches: 7. As DNA, the CDR3 is TGTGCCAGCAGTCCCGGGACAGAAGACTCTGGAAACACCATATATTTT. Residues: CASSPGTEDSGNTIYF.

This clone was detected a few times. This sequence joins TRBV6-1 and TRBJ2-5, with 11 nucleotides matching TRBD1. After removal of 2 bases from V and 5 bases from J, the junction contained 7 bases not matched to a gene. This CDR3 has 16 residues. Looked up from germline, CDR1 is MNHNS and CDR2 is SASEGT. CDR3 nucleotide sequence: TGTGCCAGCAGTGAATCCGCCGGGACAGGGGGGGAGACCCAGTACTTC. Translating it yields CASSESAGTGGETQYF.

This chain joins TRBV7-8 and TRBJ2-3; D remains ambiguous. The CDR3 is 15 amino acids. Between the trimmed V and J ends, which lost 3 bases and 2 bases, there was a span of 12 bases. Per the germline V gene, CDR1 is SGHVS and CDR2 is FQNEAQ. This CDR3 reads CASSLSSSATDTQYF. In DNA form, the CDR3 reads TGTGCCAGCAGCTTGTCGTCGTCGGCCACAGATACGCAGTATTTT.

This clone has just a few counts. The V and J genes are TRBV20-1 and TRBJ1-1, with unresolved D. Germline assignment: CDR1 DFQATT and CDR2 SNEGSKA (reference sequence). This CDR3 spans 11 amino acids. V lost 6 bases to trimming and J lost 7 bases, with 12 bases between them. The CDR3 DNA sequence: TGCAGTGCCGGCCCGGGTCTTGAAGCTTTCTTT. It is translated as CSAGPGLEAFF.

The V and J genes are TRBV6-1 and TRBJ2-3, with D possibly being TRBD1 or TRBD2 (6 bases each). The CDR3 extends over 15 amino acids. Trimming pared 6 bases from V and 0 bases from J, leaving 13 bases between. From germline, CDR1 is MNHNS and CDR2 SASEGT. The CDR3 DNA follows: TGTGCCAGCAGCCAGGTCGGGGGCAGCACAGATACGCAGTATTTT. It yields the protein CASSQVGGSTDTQYF.

This clone showed up just a few times. V and J are TRBV6-1 and TRBJ1-1; D unclear. V was pared by 3 bases and J by 1 base, with 6 bases between. Germline CDR1 reads MNHNS; CDR2 reads SASEGT. The CDR3 covers 13 residues. The CDR3 loop is CASSESPNTEAFF. CDR3 bases: TGTGCCAGCAGTGAGTCTCCGAACACTGAAGCTTTCTTT.

This sequence joins TRBV28 and TRBJ2-7, with D tentatively TRBD1 or TRBD2 (5 bases each). Germline loops: CDR1 MDHEN, CDR2 SYDVKM. The V gene lost 6 bases and the J gene lost 5 bases, with 20 bases spanning the gap. This CDR3 has 15 residues. DNA of the CDR3: TGTGCCAGCAGCCTAATGACAGAGGGCCGGGACGAGCAGTACTTC. The encoded protein is CASSLMTEGRDEQYF.

V is TRBV7-8 and J is TRBJ2-1, with D tentatively TRBD1 or TRBD2 (5 bases each). The CDR3 is 15 amino acids. Trimming took off 3 bases at V and 2 bases at J, with 11 bases between the two ends. In germline, CDR1 is SGHVS, CDR2 FQNEAQ. The CDR3 sequence is CASSFRDHTYNEQFF. The DNA of the CDR3 is TGTGCCAGCAGCTTCCGGGACCACACCTACAATGAGCAGTTCTTC.

This sequence joins TRBV6-6 and TRBJ1-1, with D perhaps TRBD1 (5 bases). The V gene's germline CDR1 is MNHNY and CDR2 SVGAGI (reference sequence). This CDR3 is built from 11 residues. Trimming pared 8 bases from V and 4 bases from J, leaving 8 bases between. The CDR3 loop is CASSDSTEAFF. In DNA form, the CDR3 reads TGTGCCAGCTCCGACAGCACTGAAGCTTTCTTT.

Judged by abundance, this clone is hyperexpanded. The CDR3 sequence is CASTGTSGPYEQYF. DNA of the CDR3: TGTGCCAGTACCGGGACTAGCGGTCCCTACGAGCAGTACTTC. This rearrangement joins TRBV19 to TRBJ2-7; 11 bases map to TRBD2. The CDR3 length is 14 residues. V was pared by 7 bases and J by 2 bases, with 4 bases of the junction left unmatched. CDR1 and CDR2 from the germline V gene are LNHDA and SQIVND (reference sequence).

This clone was counted between two and nine times. Here the CDR3 DNA reads TGTGCCAGCAGTGAACAGGGGGAGACCGGGGAGCTGTTTTTT. This translates into CASSEQGETGELFF. This chain joins TRBV6-4 and TRBJ2-2, with TRBD1 identical over 8 bases. The J segment lost 5 bases and the V segment lost 3 bases, leaving 2 bases of the junction unmatched. The V gene's germline CDR1 is MRHNA and CDR2 SNTAGT. The CDR3 is made up of 14 amino acids.

This clone was observed a few times. The chain carries TRBV5-4 and TRBJ2-7, with 7 nucleotides matching TRBD2. Germline CDR1 is SGHNT and CDR2 is YYREEE (reference sequence). V dropped 1 base and J dropped 3; count of bases not matched to a gene: 4. The CDR3 extends over 14 amino acids. The CDR3: CASSLSERDYEQYF. In DNA, the CDR3 is TGTGCCAGCAGCTTGTCTGAGCGGGACTACGAGCAGTACTTC.

In nucleotides, the CDR3 is TGCGCCAGCAGTGGGACAGACTCGAACACCGGGGAGCTGTTTTTT. It encodes CASSGTDSNTGELFF. The V call is TRBV10-2, the J call TRBJ2-2; a possible D gene is TRBD1 (6 bases). CDR1 is WSHSY, CDR2 SAAADI, per germline. The CDR3 sequence is 15 residues long. V was trimmed by 4 bases and J by 0 bases, leaving 9 bases between them.

The rearrangement uses TRBV6-1 and TRBJ2-7; D may be TRBD2 (5 bases). Trimming took off 8 bases at V and 1 base at J, with 18 bases between the two ends. Germline CDR1 is MNHNS and CDR2 is SASEGT. CDR3 size: 15 residues. The CDR3 DNA reads as TGTGCCAGCGCGCTTAACGCGGGCCCTTCCTACGAGCAGTACTTC. Its translation is CASALNAGPSYEQYF.

As for this clone: The same CDR3 arises from other DNA sequences in this sample as well. This rearrangement joins TRBV19 to TRBJ1-1; D is uncertain. The CDR3 loop spans 13 amino acids. Germline loops: CDR1 LNHDA, CDR2 SQIVND (reference sequence). Trimming pared 4 bases from V and 0 bases from J, leaving 6 bases between. CDR3 loop: CASSTTMNTEAFF. The CDR3 DNA reads TGTGCCAGTAGTACGACCATGAACACTGAAGCTTTCTTT.

Regarding this clone: Additional DNA sequences in this sample encode the identical CDR3. The chain is built from TRBV27 and TRBJ2-3, with 12 bases aligning to TRBD2. Germline CDR1 and CDR2: MNHEY and SMNVEV (reference sequence). This CDR3 has 16 amino acids. J gave up 3 bases and V 5 bases, and 6 bases lay outside the gene matches. The CDR3 spells CASSPRLAGVTDTQYF. The CDR3 coding sequence is TGTGCCAGCAGTCCCCGACTAGCGGGAGTGACAGATACGCAGTATTTT.

The chain recombines TRBV7-9 with TRBJ2-5; D gene ambiguous. Trimming stripped 1 base from V and 2 bases from J, with 11 bases between. The CDR3 length is 15 residues. Germline CDR1 reads SEHNR; CDR2 reads FQNEAQ (reference sequence). The CDR3 sequence is CASSLGVGDQETQYF. The CDR3 region has the DNA TGTGCCAGCAGCTTAGGAGTTGGAGATCAAGAGACCCAGTACTTC.